Listed below are T cell receptor beta chains from one sample, sequenced in a study of STAT5B mutations in CD4+ large granular lymphocyte leukemia. Data came from immunoSEQ multiplex PCR; TCRdb stores just in-frame clones and leaves some out. The sample records tens of thousands of clones, about four fifths being singletons. Sequenced sample: CD4+ T cells from blood buffy coats. The receptors stem from a human donor in good health. Both conserved end residues are part of each CDR3. Fields, in order: J gene, D gene, V gene, clone size, CDR3 protein, CDR3 DNA. A D gene is named only where the DNA matches it firmly. Clone sizes are given selectively: once, few, many, or a class where the clone is expanded.

J: TRBJ2-4; D: .; V: TRBV28; size: .; CDR3: CASSLTRGGIQYF; DNA: TGTGCCAGCAGTTTAACAAGGGGGGGCATTCAGTACTTC
J: TRBJ2-3; D: .; V: TRBV19; size: .; CDR3: CASSIGPGQGGTDTQYF; DNA: TGTGCCAGTAGTATAGGCCCTGGTCAGGGGGGAACAGATACGCAGTATTTT
J: TRBJ2-1; D: .; V: TRBV7-2; size: .; CDR3: CASSLAGGPSYNEQFF; DNA: TGTGCCAGCAGCTTAGCGGGAGGCCCATCCTACAATGAGCAGTTCTTC
J: TRBJ2-1; D: .; V: TRBV11-1; size: .; CDR3: CASSLGPGNEQFF; DNA: TGTGCCAGCAGCTTAGGGCCGGGAAATGAGCAGTTCTTC
J: TRBJ1-6; D: .; V: TRBV19; size: .; CDR3: CASMGWDNSPLHF; DNA: TGTGCCAGTATGGGGTGGGATAATTCACCCCTCCACTTT
J: TRBJ2-5; D: .; V: TRBV6-5; size: .; CDR3: CASRETPGGETQYF; DNA: TGTGCCAGCAGGGAAACACCCGGTGGAGAGACCCAGTACTTC
J: TRBJ2-1; D: .; V: TRBV6-1; size: once; CDR3: CASRGGGEQFF; DNA: TGTGCCAGCAGGGGTGGTGGTGAGCAGTTCTTC
J: TRBJ2-7; D: TRBD2; V: TRBV7-3; size: .; CDR3: CASSFPGGGPYEQYF; DNA: TGTGCCAGCAGCTTCCCGGGGGGGGGCCCCTACGAGCAGTACTTC
J: TRBJ1-5; D: .; V: TRBV19; size: .; CDR3: CASSKTGSNQPQHF; DNA: TGTGCCAGTAGTAAAACAGGGAGCAATCAGCCCCAGCATTTT
J: TRBJ2-3; D: TRBD2; V: TRBV9; size: .; CDR3: CASSLGSGGTSTDTQYF; DNA: TGTGCCAGCAGCCTCGGGAGCGGGGGAACTAGCACAGATACGCAGTATTTT
J: TRBJ2-1; D: .; V: TRBV30; size: .; CDR3: CALGARPTGDEQFF; DNA: TGTGCCCTAGGGGCTAGACCCACTGGCGATGAGCAGTTCTTC
J: TRBJ2-3; D: .; V: TRBV7-2; size: .; CDR3: CASSLGTGFRDTQYF; DNA: TGTGCCAGCAGCTTAGGTACTGGGTTTCGGGATACGCAGTATTTT
J: TRBJ2-2; D: .; V: TRBV2; size: .; CDR3: CASSEGSSNTGELFF; DNA: TGTGCCAGCAGTGAGGGCAGCTCGAACACCGGGGAGCTGTTTTTT
J: TRBJ1-3; D: TRBD1; V: TRBV7-2; size: .; CDR3: CASSLQGVGNTIYF; DNA: TGTGCCAGCAGCCTACAGGGGGTCGGAAACACCATATATTTT
J: TRBJ1-1; D: .; V: TRBV2; size: few; CDR3: CASGREAEAFF; DNA: TGTGCCAGCGGTAGGGAAGCTGAAGCTTTCTTT
J: TRBJ1-1; D: TRBD1; V: TRBV6-5; size: .; CDR3: CASKGDRGLGTEAFF; DNA: TGTGCCAGCAAGGGGGACAGGGGGCTGGGCACTGAAGCTTTCTTT
J: TRBJ2-1; D: .; V: TRBV7-9; size: .; CDR3: CASSLAQLINEQFF; DNA: TGTGCCAGCAGCTTAGCTCAGCTAATTAATGAGCAGTTCTTC
J: TRBJ1-5; D: .; V: TRBV28; size: .; CDR3: CASCPPRVLSFNQPQHF; DNA: TGTGCCAGCTGCCCTCCTCGGGTCCTATCTTTCAATCAGCCCCAGCATTTT